The present T cell receptor beta chain was sequenced within a study of T-cell reconstitution after alpha-beta-depleted transplantation in children. It was with unique molecular identifiers that the TCRbeta library was prepared. TCRdb reprocessed the PCR reads via MiXCR and lists one record per CDR3 protein. The sample yields a few hundred thousand distinct CDR3 sequences, almost 10% seen once. There are 13 residues in the CDR3. Germline CDR1 is ENHRY and CDR2 is SYGVKD. The V gene lost 10 bases and the J gene lost 1 base, with 8 bases spanning the gap. This clonotype came up a few times. The rearrangement joins TRBV10-3 to TRBJ2-6; D is ambiguous. This receptor was taken from a human donor who donated a stem cell graft to a child with SCID. The sample here was PBMCs from the stem cell graft donor, taken from the stem cell graft. CDR3 nucleotide sequence: TGTGCCAGTCGTATTTCTGGGGCCAACGTCCTGACTTTC. Protein product: CASRISGANVLTF.